This is a list of T cell receptor beta chains from one sample in a study of CD8+CD57+ T cells in acquired aplastic anemia. Via MiXCR, TCRdb re-called the reads, giving one row per CDR3 protein. The sample includes more than 250,000 distinct CDR3 sequences, roughly 50% of them seen just once. The sequenced material came from sorted CD4+, CD8+, or CD8+CD57+ T cells (not recorded which) from PBMCs. The receptors originated from a human donor with severe aplastic anemia or a healthy control (not recorded which). Both conserved end residues are part of each CDR3. Each record gives: clone size, V gene, CDR3 protein. Where a row states a size, it is once, few, many or the class of an expanded clone; other rows omit it.

size: many; V: TRBV3-1; CDR3: CASKPSSYNSPLHF
size: -; V: TRBV10-3; CDR3: CAISPGLAGGPGTGVAKNIQYF
size: many; V: TRBV7-8; CDR3: CASTRGDTQYF
size: many; V: TRBV10-3; CDR3: CAISNKDNSPLHF
size: many; V: TRBV25-1; CDR3: CASTRGPGEQYF
size: -; V: TRBV6-6; CDR3: CASSTSRFSPLHF
size: few; V: TRBV15; CDR3: CATSRDGAGGSHEQFF
size: -; V: TRBV28; CDR3: CASSSVPGQGRNQPQHF
size: many; V: TRBV20-1; CDR3: CSASPGQGPQSSYEQYF
size: -; V: TRBV20-1; CDR3: CSATIQNRVLYNEQFF
size: -; V: TRBV20-1; CDR3: CSAGRPGTGYGDGYTF
size: -; V: TRBV24-1; CDR3: CATSDSGTAGSTDTQYF
size: many; V: TRBV5-6; CDR3: CASSEGPVTDTQYF
size: -; V: TRBV12-3/TRBV12-4; CDR3: CASSSQRGGLQPQHF
size: many; V: TRBV29-1; CDR3: CSVGGGGGGYEQYF
size: -; V: TRBV2; CDR3: CASSRSRGNQPQHF
size: -; V: TRBV19; CDR3: CASRPGQGPQPQHF
size: -; V: TRBV19; CDR3: CVSSIPLSGANVLTF
size: once; V: TRBV19; CDR3: CASPGGAPQETQYF
size: many; V: TRBV30; CDR3: CAWSHRDWETEAFF
size: -; V: TRBV9; CDR3: CASSVLAGSTDTQYF
size: -; V: TRBV7-9; CDR3: CASSNSEDREQHEHF
size: -; V: TRBV20-1; CDR3: CSARDRGGAGGTDTQYF
size: -; V: TRBV18; CDR3: CASSPLKGTSSGNTIYF
size: many; V: TRBV6-5; CDR3: CASRSTSGGAVDTQYF
size: -; V: TRBV7-9; CDR3: CASSPQGEETQYF
size: many; V: TRBV9; CDR3: CASSEQGATRSGANVLTF
size: -; V: TRBV7-2; CDR3: CASSLQGTGYTEAFF
size: few; V: TRBV4-1; CDR3: CASSPFWGSSYEQYF
size: -; V: TRBV15; CDR3: CATSRDFQGAYEQYF
size: once; V: TRBV19; CDR3: CASSILRKNSPLHF
size: few; V: TRBV19; CDR3: CASSTGGWTEAFF
size: few; V: TRBV2; CDR3: CASSADSNYGYTF
size: -; V: TRBV7-7; CDR3: CASSPGTGVQETQYF
size: -; V: TRBV7-2; CDR3: CASSLAGQYGYTF
size: -; V: TRBV7-2; CDR3: CASSPPTGGISPLHF
size: many; V: TRBV20-1; CDR3: CSAAGTGPTEAFF
size: many; V: TRBV7-3; CDR3: CASSPRTGVGYTF
size: -; V: TRBV20-1; CDR3: CSASVPKTYEQYF
size: -; V: TRBV7-8; CDR3: CASNGQGYEQYF
size: few; V: TRBV28; CDR3: CASSLVNEQFF
size: few; V: TRBV25-1; CDR3: CASSEPSWGPSTDTQYF
size: many; V: TRBV7-9; CDR3: CASRPPGGFGSPLHF
size: many; V: TRBV19; CDR3: CASSQQGYSNQPQHF
size: -; V: TRBV7-3; CDR3: CASSQAGSVNYGYTF
size: -; V: TRBV20-1; CDR3: CSASKGDLAGGDEQFF
size: many; V: TRBV19; CDR3: CASTGTGGINIQYF
size: -; V: TRBV2; CDR3: CASNAGGDTEAFF
size: once; V: TRBV7-2; CDR3: CASSLRVAGGKAEAFF
size: -; V: TRBV9; CDR3: CASSVVPAGGETQYF
size: -; V: TRBV7-2; CDR3: CASSPVGGGTDTQYF
size: -; V: TRBV7-2; CDR3: CASSVQPGNEQFF
size: -; V: TRBV7-2; CDR3: CAGSLIRTTSTGELFF
size: -; V: TRBV7-3; CDR3: CASSLNFGSRTDTQYF
size: many; V: TRBV4-2; CDR3: CASSQAPTGNTEAFF
size: -; V: TRBV20-1; CDR3: CSAQLGARETQYF